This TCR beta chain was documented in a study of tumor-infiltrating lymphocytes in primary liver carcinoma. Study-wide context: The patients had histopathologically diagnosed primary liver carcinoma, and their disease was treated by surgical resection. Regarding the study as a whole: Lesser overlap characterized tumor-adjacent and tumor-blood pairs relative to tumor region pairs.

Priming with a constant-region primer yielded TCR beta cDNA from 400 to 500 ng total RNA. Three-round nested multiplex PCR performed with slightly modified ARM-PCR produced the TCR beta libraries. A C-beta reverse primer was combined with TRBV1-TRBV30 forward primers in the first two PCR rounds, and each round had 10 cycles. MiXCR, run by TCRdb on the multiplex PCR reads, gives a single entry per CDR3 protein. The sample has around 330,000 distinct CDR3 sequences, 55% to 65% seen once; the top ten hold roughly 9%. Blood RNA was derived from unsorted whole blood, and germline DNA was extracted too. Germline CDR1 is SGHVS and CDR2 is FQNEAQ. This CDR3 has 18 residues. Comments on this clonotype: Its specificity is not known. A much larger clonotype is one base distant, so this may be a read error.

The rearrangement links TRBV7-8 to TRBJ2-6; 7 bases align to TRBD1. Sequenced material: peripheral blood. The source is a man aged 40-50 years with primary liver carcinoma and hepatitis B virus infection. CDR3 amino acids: CASIPDGQDGYGVNVLTF. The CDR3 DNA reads TGTGCCAGCATCCCAGACGGACAGGACGGCTATGGGGTCAACGTCCTGACTTTC.